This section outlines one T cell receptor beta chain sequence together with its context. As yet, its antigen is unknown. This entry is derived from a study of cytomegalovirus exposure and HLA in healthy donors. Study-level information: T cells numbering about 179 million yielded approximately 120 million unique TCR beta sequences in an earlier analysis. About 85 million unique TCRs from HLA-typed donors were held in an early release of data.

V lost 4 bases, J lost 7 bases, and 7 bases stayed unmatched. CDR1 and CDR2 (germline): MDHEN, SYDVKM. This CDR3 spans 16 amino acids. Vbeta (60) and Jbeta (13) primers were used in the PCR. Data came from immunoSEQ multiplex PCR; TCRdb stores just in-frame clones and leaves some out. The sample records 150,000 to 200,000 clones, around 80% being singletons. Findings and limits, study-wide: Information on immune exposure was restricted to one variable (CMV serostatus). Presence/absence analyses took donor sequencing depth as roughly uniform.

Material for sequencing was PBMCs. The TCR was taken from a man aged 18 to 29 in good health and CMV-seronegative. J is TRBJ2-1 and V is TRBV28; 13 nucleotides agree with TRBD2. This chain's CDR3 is CASSSTSGRAGNEQFF. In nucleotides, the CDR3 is TGTGCCAGCAGTTCCACTAGCGGGAGGGCCGGGAATGAGCAGTTCTTC.